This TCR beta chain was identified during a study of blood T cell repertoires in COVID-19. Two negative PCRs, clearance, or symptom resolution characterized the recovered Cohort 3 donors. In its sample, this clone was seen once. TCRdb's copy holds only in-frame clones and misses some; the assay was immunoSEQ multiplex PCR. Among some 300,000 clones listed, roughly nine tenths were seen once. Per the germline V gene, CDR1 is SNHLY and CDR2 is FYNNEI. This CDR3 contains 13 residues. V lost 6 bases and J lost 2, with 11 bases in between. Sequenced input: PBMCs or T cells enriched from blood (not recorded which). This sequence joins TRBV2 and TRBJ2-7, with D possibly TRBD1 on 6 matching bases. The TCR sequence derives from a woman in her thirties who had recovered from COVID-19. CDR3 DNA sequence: TGTGCCAGCAGGGACGGACAGACCTACGAGCAGTACTTC. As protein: CASRDGQTYEQYF.